This T cell receptor (beta chain) was sequenced for a study of somatic mutations in cytotoxic T cells in rheumatoid arthritis. Study context: Collection of patient blood (approximately 27 ml EDTA) took place right after diagnosis, before any treatment.

Notes on the study in general: Within 8 of 65 patients, the single biggest CD8+ clone made up more than 20% of CD8+ cells. Significant differences in CD8+ T-cell clonality were not found between rheumatoid arthritis patients and healthy controls (age-matched).

The investigators isolated CD4+ and CD8+ cells by positive magnetic bead selection and checked their purity by flow cytometry. CDR3 length: 18 amino acids. Germline CDR1 reads LNHDA; CDR2 reads SQIVND (reference sequence). Trimming at V came to 4 bases and at J to 0 bases, leaving 12 bases not matched to a gene. Of note for this clone: Its antigen remains unidentified.

The table came from immunoSEQ multiplex PCR; TCRdb's copy has only in-frame clones and leaves some out. This table holds some 18,000 clones, 82% found once. This receptor was obtained from an adult with rheumatoid arthritis. J is TRBJ1-5 and V is TRBV19; TRBD1 matches 7 bases. The specimen was CD8+ T cells sorted from blood. The CDR3 nucleotides read TGTGCCAGTAGTACTGACAGGGCTTTTCGTTATAGCAATCAGCCCCAGCATTTT. This codes for CASSTDRAFRYSNQPQHF.